The 8 T cell receptor beta chains below come from one sample, sequenced in a study of cytomegalovirus exposure and HLA in healthy donors. PCR involved 60 Vbeta and 13 Jbeta primers. Clones were read by immunoSEQ multiplex PCR, and TCRdb kept only the in-frame ones, dropping some. The sample has 180,000 or so clones; 60% to 80% are singletons. Material: PBMCs. The receptors originated from a man in his forties in good health and CMV-seropositive.

The V and J genes are TRBV10-3 and TRBJ2-1; TRBD2 aligns across 9 bases. The CDR3 covers 16 residues. Germline assignment: CDR1 ENHRY and CDR2 SYGVKD. After removal of 9 bases from V and 7 bases from J, the junction contained 16 bases not matched to a gene. The chain's CDR3 is CAISPKGREGLNEQFF. The CDR3 DNA sequence: TGTGCCATTTCTCCGAAGGGGCGGGAGGGCCTTAATGAGCAGTTCTTC.

The chain combines TRBV10-1 with TRBJ2-2; unclear D gene. Germline CDR1 and CDR2: WNHNN and SYGVQD (reference sequence). The CDR3 runs 14 residues. Between the trimmed V and J ends, which lost 5 bases and 1 base, there was a span of 8 bases. The CDR3 DNA reads as TGCGCCAGCAGTTTTACACGGAACACCGGGGAGCTGTTTTTT. Translating it yields CASSFTRNTGELFF.

The chain couples TRBV18 to TRBJ2-7, with 7 bases matching TRBD1. CDR1 and CDR2 from the germline V gene are KGHSH and LQKENI. The CDR3 consists of 14 residues. Trimming took 6 bases from V and 4 from J; bases not matched to a gene: 9. CDR3 loop: CASSPERGQYEQYF. CDR3 in DNA: TGTGCCAGCTCCCCGGAGAGGGGGCAATACGAGCAGTACTTC.

With regard to this clone: Mismatch with germline at one junction end may stem from a read error. This chain joins TRBV7-7 and TRBJ2-4; D possibly corresponds to TRBD2 (5 bases). Germline CDR1 is SSHAT and CDR2 is FNYEAQ (reference sequence). This CDR3 spans 13 amino acids. As DNA, the CDR3 is TGTGCTAGCAGCTTAGGCGAGGGAGACATTCAGTACTTC. It specifies CASSLGEGDIQYF.

This chain links TRBV30 with TRBJ2-7, with no clear D. This CDR3 is 13 amino acids long. V lost 3 bases and J 3 bases, leaving 12 bases between the germline ends. Looked up from germline, CDR1 is GTSNPN and CDR2 is SVGIG (reference sequence). CDR3 loop: CAWSFRPLYEQYF. CDR3 nucleotides: TGTGCCTGGAGCTTTCGTCCCCTCTACGAGCAGTACTTC. The complete variable domain, with remaining parts taken from reference TRBV30 and TRBJ2-7, reads SQTIHQWPATLVQPVGSPLSLECTVEGTSNPNLYWYRQAAGRGLQLLFYSVGIGQISSEVPQNLSASRPQDRQFILSSKKLLLSDSGFYLCAWSFRPLYEQYFGPGTRLTVT.

This clone came up once. V and J are TRBV19 and TRBJ2-3, with D unclear. Germline-derived CDR1 and CDR2 are LNHDA and SQIVND (reference sequence). Trimming removed 9 bases from V and 2 bases from J, with 9 bases in between. The CDR3 totals 12 residues. This CDR3 reads CASRFDTDTQYF. The DNA for the CDR3 is TGTGCCAGCAGGTTTGACACAGATACGCAGTATTTT.

This clone was observed once. V and J are TRBV15 and TRBJ2-4; 8 bases match TRBD1. Germline V gene lookup returns CDR1 LNHNV and CDR2 YYDKDF (reference sequence). V lost 4 bases, J lost 8 bases, and 10 bases stayed unmatched. CDR3 length: 15 residues. CDR3 sequence reads: CATSIQTGVRDIQYF. CDR3 nucleotide sequence: TGTGCCACCAGCATTCAGACAGGGGTTAGGGACATTCAGTACTTC.

This clone was recorded only once. CDR3 protein: CASSQVTERDTQYF. The CDR3, as DNA: TGTGCCAGCAGCCAAGTTACGGAGCGGGATACGCAGTATTTT. The chain has TRBV14 and TRBJ2-3, with a possible D match to TRBD2 (5 bases). The CDR3 runs to 14 residues. Trimming took off 1 base at V and 6 bases at J, with 11 bases between the two ends. Germline CDR1 and CDR2: SGHDN and FVKESK.